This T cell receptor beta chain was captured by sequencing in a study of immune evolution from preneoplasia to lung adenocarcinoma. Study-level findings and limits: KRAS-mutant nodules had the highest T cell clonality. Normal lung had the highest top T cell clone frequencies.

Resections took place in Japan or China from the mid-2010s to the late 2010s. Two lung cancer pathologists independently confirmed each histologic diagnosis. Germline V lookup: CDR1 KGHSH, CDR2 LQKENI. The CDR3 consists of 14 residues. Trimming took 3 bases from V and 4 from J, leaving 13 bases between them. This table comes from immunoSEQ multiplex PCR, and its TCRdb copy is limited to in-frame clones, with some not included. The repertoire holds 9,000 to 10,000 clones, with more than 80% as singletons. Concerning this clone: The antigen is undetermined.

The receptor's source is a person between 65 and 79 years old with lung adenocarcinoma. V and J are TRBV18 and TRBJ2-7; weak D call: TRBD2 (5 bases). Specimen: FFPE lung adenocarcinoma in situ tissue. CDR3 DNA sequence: TGTGCCAGCTCACCCGAACGGGGAACTTACGAGCAGTACTTC. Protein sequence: CASSPERGTYEQYF.